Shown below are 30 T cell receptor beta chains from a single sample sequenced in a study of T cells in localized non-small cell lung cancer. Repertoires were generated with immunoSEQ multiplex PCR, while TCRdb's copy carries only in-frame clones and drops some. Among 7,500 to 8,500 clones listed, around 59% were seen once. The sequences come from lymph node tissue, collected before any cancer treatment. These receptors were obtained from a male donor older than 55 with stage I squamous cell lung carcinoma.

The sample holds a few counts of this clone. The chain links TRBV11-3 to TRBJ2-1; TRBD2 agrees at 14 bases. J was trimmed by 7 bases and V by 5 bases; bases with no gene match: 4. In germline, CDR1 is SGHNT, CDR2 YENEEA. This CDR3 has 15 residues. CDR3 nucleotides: TGTGCCAGCAGCCCTTGGACTAGCGGGAGGAATGAGCAGTTCTTC. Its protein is CASSPWTSGRNEQFF.

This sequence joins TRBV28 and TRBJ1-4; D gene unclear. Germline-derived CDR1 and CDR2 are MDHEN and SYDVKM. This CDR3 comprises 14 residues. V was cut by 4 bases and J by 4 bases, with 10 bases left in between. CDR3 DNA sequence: TGTGCCAGCAGTTCCCCAGGCTTTAATGAAAAACTGTTTTTT. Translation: CASSSPGFNEKLFF.

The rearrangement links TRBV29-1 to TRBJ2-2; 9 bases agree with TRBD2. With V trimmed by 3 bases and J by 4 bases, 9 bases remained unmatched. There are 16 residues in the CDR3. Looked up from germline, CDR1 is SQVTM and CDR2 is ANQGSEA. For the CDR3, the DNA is TGCAGCGTTGACCGACTAGCGGAAGGCTCCACCGGGGAGCTGTTTTTT. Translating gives CSVDRLAEGSTGELFF.

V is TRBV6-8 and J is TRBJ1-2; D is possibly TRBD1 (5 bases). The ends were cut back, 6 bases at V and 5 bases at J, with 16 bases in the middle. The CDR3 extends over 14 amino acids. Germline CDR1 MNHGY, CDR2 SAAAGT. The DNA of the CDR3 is TGTGCCAGCAGCCCAGACGGGACCGGGTATGGCTACACCTTC. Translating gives CASSPDGTGYGYTF.

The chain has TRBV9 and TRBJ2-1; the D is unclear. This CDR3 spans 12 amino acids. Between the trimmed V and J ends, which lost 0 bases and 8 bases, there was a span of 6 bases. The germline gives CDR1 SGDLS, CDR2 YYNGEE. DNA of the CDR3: TGTGCCAGCAGCGTAGGTTGGGATGAGCAGTTCTTC. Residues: CASSVGWDEQFF. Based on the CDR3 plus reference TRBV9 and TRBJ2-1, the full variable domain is DSGVTQTPKHLITATGQRVTLRCSPRSGDLSVYWYQQSLDQGLQFLIQYYNGEERAKGNILERFSAQQFPDLHSELNLSSLELGDSALYFCASSVGWDEQFFGPGTRLTVL.

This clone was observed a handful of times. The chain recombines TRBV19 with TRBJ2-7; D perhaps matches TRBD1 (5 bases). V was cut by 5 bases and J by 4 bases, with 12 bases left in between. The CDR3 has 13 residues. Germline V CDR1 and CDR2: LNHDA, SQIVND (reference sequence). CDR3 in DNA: TGTGCCAGTAGTCCTAACAGGCGTTACGAGCAGTACTTC. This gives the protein CASSPNRRYEQYF.

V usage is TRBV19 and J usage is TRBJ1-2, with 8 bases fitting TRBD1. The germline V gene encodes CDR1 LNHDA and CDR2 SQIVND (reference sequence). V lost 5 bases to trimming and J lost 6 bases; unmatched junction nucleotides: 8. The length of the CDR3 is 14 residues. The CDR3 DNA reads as TGTGCCAGTAGTCTGACAGGGGATAGCGATGGCTACACCTTC. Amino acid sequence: CASSLTGDSDGYTF.

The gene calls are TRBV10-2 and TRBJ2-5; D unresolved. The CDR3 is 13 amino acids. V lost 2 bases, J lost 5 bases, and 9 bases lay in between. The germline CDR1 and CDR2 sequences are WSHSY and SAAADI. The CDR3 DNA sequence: TGCGCCAGCAGTGAGGCTCAAAGGGAGACCCAGTACTTC. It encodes CASSEAQRETQYF.

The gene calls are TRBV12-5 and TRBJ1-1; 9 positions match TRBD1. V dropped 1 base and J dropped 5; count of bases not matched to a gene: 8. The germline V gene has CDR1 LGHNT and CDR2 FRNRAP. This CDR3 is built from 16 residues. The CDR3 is CASGLGQGEGNTEAFF. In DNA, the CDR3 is TGTGCTAGTGGTTTGGGACAGGGGGAGGGAAATACTGAAGCTTTCTTT.

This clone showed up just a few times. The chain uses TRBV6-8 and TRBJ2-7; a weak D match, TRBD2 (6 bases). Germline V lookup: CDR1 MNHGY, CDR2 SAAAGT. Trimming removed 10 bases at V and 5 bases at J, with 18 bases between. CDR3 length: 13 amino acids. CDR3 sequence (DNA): TGTGCCACCTCGGACGGGAGTATCGACGAGCAGTACTTC. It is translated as CATSDGSIDEQYF.

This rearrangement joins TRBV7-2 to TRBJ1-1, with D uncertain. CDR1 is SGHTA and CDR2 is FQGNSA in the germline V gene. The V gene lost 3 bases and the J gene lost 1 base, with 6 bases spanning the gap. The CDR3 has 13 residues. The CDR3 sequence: CASSFEQNTEAFF. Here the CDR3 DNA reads TGTGCCAGCAGCTTCGAACAGAACACTGAAGCTTTCTTT.

CDR3 nucleotide sequence: TGTGCCAGCAGTCCCACGGGACAGGGAAACACCGGGGAGCTGTTTTTT. It is translated as CASSPTGQGNTGELFF. The chain joins TRBV6-8 to TRBJ2-2, with 9 positions matching TRBD1. With 5 bases clipped from V and 2 bases from J, the junction kept 6 bases outside the gene matches. The CDR3 sequence is 16 residues long. Germline values: CDR1 MNHGY, CDR2 SAAAGT.

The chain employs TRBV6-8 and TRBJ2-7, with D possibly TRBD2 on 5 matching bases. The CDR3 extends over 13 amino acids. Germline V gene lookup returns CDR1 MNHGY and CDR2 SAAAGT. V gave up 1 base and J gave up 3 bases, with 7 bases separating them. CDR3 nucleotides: TGTGCCAGCAGTTACTTAGAGGGCTACGAGCAGTACTTC. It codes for CASSYLEGYEQYF.

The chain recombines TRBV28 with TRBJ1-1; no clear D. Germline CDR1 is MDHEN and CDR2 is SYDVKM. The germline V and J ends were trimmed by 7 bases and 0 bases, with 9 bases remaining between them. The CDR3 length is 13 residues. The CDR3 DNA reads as TGTGCCAGCACCCAACCTATGAACACTGAAGCTTTCTTT. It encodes CASTQPMNTEAFF.

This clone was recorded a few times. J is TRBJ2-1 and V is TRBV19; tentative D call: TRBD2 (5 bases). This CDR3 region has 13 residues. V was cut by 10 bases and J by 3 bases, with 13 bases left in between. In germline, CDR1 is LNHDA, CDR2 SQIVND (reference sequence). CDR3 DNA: TGTGCCACTGCGGGCACAATCTACAATGAGCAGTTCTTC. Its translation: CATAGTIYNEQFF.

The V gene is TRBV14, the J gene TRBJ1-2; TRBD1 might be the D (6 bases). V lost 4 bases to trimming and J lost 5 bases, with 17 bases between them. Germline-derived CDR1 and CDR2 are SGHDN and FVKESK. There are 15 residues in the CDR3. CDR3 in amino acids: CASSLMGAGVYGYTF. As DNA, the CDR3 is TGTGCCAGCAGCCTAATGGGGGCAGGGGTTTATGGCTACACCTTC.

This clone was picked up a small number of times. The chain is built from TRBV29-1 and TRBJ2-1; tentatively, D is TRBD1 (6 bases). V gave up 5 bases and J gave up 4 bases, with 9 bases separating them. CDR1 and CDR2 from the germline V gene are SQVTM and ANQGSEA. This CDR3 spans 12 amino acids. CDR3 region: CSVLDRYNEQFF. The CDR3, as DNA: TGCAGCGTTCTAGACAGGTACAATGAGCAGTTCTTC.

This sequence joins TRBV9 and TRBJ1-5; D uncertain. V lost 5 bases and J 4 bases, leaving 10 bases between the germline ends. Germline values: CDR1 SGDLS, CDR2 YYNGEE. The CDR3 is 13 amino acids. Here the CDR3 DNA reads TGTGCCAGCAGTTTAAACAGTAATCAGCCCCAGCATTTT. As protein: CASSLNSNQPQHF.

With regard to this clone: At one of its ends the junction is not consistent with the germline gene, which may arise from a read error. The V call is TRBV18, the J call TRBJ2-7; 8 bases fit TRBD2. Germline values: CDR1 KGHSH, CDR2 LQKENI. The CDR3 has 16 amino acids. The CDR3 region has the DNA TGTGCCAACTCACCCCTTAGCGGGAACAGTCTAGGGGAGCAGTACTTC. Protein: CANSPLSGNSLGEQYF.

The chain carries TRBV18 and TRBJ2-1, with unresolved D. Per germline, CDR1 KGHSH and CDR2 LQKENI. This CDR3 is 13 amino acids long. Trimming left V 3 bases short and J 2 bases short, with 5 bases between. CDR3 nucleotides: TGTGCCAGCTCACCCCAAACCTACAATGAGCAGTTCTTC. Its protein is CASSPQTYNEQFF.

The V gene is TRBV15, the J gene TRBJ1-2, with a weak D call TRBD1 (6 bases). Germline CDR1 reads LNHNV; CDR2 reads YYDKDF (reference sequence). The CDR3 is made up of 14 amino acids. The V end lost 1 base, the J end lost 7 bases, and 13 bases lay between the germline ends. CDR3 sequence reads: CATSRGQQGGGYTF. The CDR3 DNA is TGTGCCACCAGCAGAGGACAACAAGGGGGTGGCTACACCTTC.

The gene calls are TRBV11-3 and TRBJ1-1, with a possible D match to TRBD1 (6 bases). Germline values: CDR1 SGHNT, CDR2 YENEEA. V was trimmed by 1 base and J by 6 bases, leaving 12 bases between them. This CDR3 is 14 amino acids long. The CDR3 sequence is CASSLVQGRAEAFF. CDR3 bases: TGTGCCAGCAGCTTAGTTCAGGGGAGGGCTGAAGCTTTCTTT.

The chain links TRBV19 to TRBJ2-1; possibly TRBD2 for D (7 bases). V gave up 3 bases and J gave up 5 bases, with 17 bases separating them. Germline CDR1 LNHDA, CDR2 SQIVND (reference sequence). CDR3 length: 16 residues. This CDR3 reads CASSISIQGGNNEQFF. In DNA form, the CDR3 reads TGTGCCAGTAGTATCTCAATACAGGGAGGGAACAATGAGCAGTTCTTC.

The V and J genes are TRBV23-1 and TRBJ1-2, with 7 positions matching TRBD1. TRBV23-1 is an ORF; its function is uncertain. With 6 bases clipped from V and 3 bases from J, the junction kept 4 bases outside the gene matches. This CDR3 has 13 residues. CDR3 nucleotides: TGCGCCAGCAGCTTGGGGACAGACTATGGCTACACCTTC. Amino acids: CASSLGTDYGYTF.

The CDR3 DNA follows: TGTGCCAGCAGCTCGACAGGGGGCTTTGGAAACACCATATATTTT. Encoded protein: CASSSTGGFGNTIYF. V and J are TRBV11-3 and TRBJ1-3; TRBD1 aligns across 10 bases. The trim removed 4 bases at V and 3 bases at J, leaving 3 bases unmatched. The CDR3 extends over 15 amino acids. In germline, CDR1 is SGHNT, CDR2 YENEEA.

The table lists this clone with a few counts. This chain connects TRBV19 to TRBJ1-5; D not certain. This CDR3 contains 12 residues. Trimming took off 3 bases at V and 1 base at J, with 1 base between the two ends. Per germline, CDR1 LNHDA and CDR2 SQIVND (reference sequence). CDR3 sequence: CASSISNQPQHF. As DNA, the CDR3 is TGTGCCAGTAGTATCAGCAATCAGCCCCAGCATTTT.

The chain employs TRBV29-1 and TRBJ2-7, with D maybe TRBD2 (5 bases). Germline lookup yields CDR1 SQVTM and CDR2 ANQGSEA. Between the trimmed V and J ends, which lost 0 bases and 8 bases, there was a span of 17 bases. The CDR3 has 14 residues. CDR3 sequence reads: CSVEEGPGSAQQYF. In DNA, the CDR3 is TGCAGCGTTGAAGAGGGCCCGGGATCCGCCCAGCAGTACTTC.

DNA for the CDR3: TGTGCCACCAGTCTACTGGGGGGTGGACAGCCCCAGCATTTT. Protein sequence: CATSLLGGGQPQHF. This chain connects TRBV15 to TRBJ1-5; TRBD1 might be the D (5 bases). This CDR3 region has 14 residues. CDR1 and CDR2 from the germline V gene are LNHNV and YYDKDF (reference sequence). V lost 6 bases and J 7 bases, leaving 16 bases between the germline ends.

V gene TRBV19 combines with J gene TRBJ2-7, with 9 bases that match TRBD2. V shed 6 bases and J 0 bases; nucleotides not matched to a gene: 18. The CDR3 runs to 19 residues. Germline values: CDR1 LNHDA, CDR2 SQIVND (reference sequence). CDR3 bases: TGTGCCAGTAGCCACACGTTTAGGACGAGCGGGAGGTTCTCCTACGAGCAGTACTTC. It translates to CASSHTFRTSGRFSYEQYF.

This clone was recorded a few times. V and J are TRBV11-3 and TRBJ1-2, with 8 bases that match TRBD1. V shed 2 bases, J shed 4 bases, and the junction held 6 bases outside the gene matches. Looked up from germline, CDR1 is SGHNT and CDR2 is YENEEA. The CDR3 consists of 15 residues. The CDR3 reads CASSLYDRGSYGYTF. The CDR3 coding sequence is TGTGCCAGCAGCTTATATGACAGGGGTAGCTATGGCTACACCTTC.